The text below deals with one TCR beta chain. The record originates from a study of blood T cell repertoires in COVID-19. Study information: The study drew acute and convalescent COVID-19 samples from the United States, Italy and Spain. In each case, the material was cDNA or gDNA derived from T cells, B-cell-depleted T cells, or PBMCs.

V gave up 4 bases and J gave up 2 bases, with 21 bases separating them. The length of the CDR3 is 17 residues. Germline CDR1 SGHRS, CDR2 YFSETQ. Authors' methods: Amplifying reference gene primers gave estimates of nucleated cell counts. Using immunoSEQ multiplex PCR, the repertoire was profiled, and TCRdb retains in-frame clones only, with some absent. V, J and clone size derive from that table, while D and trimming were established from the DNA sequence. The table records around 250,000 clones, about 86% of them present only once. The clonotype originates from a man aged 40-55 years with active or convalescent COVID-19. The J gene is TRBJ2-5, the V gene TRBV5-1, with TRBD2 as a possible D gene (5 bases). The sequenced sample consisted of peripheral blood. This chain's CDR3 is CASSLGVLQRKQETQYF. CDR3 sequence (DNA): TGCGCCAGCAGCCTGGGAGTTTTACAGAGAAAACAAGAGACCCAGTACTTC.